This passage covers 22 T cell receptor beta chains from one sample sequenced in a study of metastatic and nonmetastatic thyroid tumors. No patient received treatment before thyroid surgery. MiXCR re-clonotyped the PCR reads for TCRdb. The repertoire holds roughly 41,000 clones, with 15% to 20% as singletons. Sequenced sample: blood. The source is a female donor with papillary thyroid cancer or a benign thyroid nodule (not recorded which). Some clones in this sample may be carry-over from other donors' samples.

This clone was recorded at least ten times. The chain couples TRBV7-8 to TRBJ1-6; D unclear. CDR3 size: 17 residues. Germline V gene sequence: CDR1 SGHVS, CDR2 FQNEAQ. V shed 4 bases and J shed 0 bases, with 13 bases lying between them. The CDR3 spells CASSSLAGGSYNSPLHF. The CDR3 bases are TGTGCCAGCAGCTCCCTCGCGGGAGGCTCCTATAATTCACCCCTCCACTTT.

The sample holds a few counts of this clone. The chain links TRBV12-3 or TRBV12-4 to TRBJ2-6; 7 nucleotides agree with TRBD1. The CDR3 totals 15 residues. J lost 8 bases, V lost 10 bases, and 14 bases had no gene match. The CDR3 bases are TGTGCCACCCCCCGAAGGGGGCGGTGGTCCAACGTCCTGACTTTC. Translating it yields CATPRRGRWSNVLTF.

The genes are TRBV30 and TRBJ1-4, with D possibly TRBD1 on 6 matching bases. In germline, CDR1 is GTSNPN, CDR2 SVGIG (reference sequence). Trimming cost V 3 bases and J 7 bases, with 12 bases left between them. The CDR3 runs 13 residues. As DNA, the CDR3 is TGTGCCTGGAGCCGGGGGCGAAGTGAAAAACTGTTTTTT. Protein: CAWSRGRSEKLFF.

This clone showed up many times. The chain links TRBV19 to TRBJ2-5; TRBD2 matches 9 bases. With 11 bases clipped from V and 1 base from J, the junction kept 8 bases outside the gene matches. The CDR3 contains 14 residues. Germline V gives CDR1 LNHDA, CDR2 SQIVND (reference sequence). The CDR3 sequence: CALPGGRAQETQYF. The CDR3 nucleotides read TGTGCCCTCCCGGGCGGGAGGGCCCAAGAGACCCAGTACTTC.

This clone was detected many times. The gene calls are TRBV5-6 and TRBJ1-4; a possible D gene is TRBD1 (6 bases). This CDR3 has 16 amino acids. The germline V gene has CDR1 SGHDT and CDR2 YYEEEE. V lost 5 bases and J lost 0, with 14 bases in between. CDR3 DNA sequence: TGTGCCAGCAGTTTCACAGGGACCGCAACTAATGAAAAACTGTTTTTT. It codes for CASSFTGTATNEKLFF.

This clone was counted between two and nine times. V gene TRBV28 combines with J gene TRBJ2-3; D uncertain. This CDR3 is built from 14 residues. The germline CDR1 and CDR2 sequences are MDHEN and SYDVKM. Trimming stripped 6 bases from V and 6 bases from J, with 16 bases between. CDR3 sequence: CASSLRVSEDTQYF. The CDR3 DNA is TGTGCCAGCAGCCTCCGAGTTAGTGAGGATACGCAGTATTTT.

This clone was counted ten times or more. V gene TRBV6-4 combines with J gene TRBJ2-7, with D possibly being TRBD1 (6 bases). Germline CDR1 MRHNA, CDR2 SNTAGT. Trimming removed 0 bases from V and 2 bases from J, with 14 bases in between. CDR3 length equals 16 residues. CDR3 residues: CASSDSGQKKTYEQYF. For the CDR3, the DNA is TGTGCCAGCAGTGACTCGGGACAAAAGAAGACCTACGAGCAGTACTTC.

This clone was counted many times. The chain employs TRBV6-2 or TRBV6-3 and TRBJ1-2; 8 nucleotides align to TRBD1. Germline V gene lookup returns CDR1 MNHEY and CDR2 SVGEGT. With 2 bases clipped from V and 10 bases from J, the junction kept 12 bases outside the gene matches. The CDR3 extends over 15 amino acids. DNA for the CDR3: TGTGCCAGCAGTTACCTGGGACAGGAAGGCTCCCTCTACACCTTC. Encoded protein: CASSYLGQEGSLYTF.

Ten or more counts support this clone. Just one base apart from a much larger clone, this may be a read error. This CDR3 is also generated by other DNA sequences in the sample. The chain carries TRBV27 and TRBJ2-1, with 8 positions matching TRBD2. Losses at the gene ends were 5 bases for V and 4 bases for J; bases not matched to a gene: 10. Germline V gene sequence: CDR1 MNHEY, CDR2 SMNVEV (reference sequence). The CDR3 length is 16 residues. The CDR3 nucleotides are TGTGCCAGCAGTCCGGGGACTAGTGCAAAATACAATGAGCAGTTCTTC. It translates to CASSPGTSAKYNEQFF.

Worth noting for this clone: This could be a read error, since a much larger clone is one nucleotide away. The V call is TRBV12-5, the J call TRBJ2-5, with TRBD2 matching over 7 bases. Per germline, CDR1 LGHNT and CDR2 FRNRAP. The CDR3 is made up of 14 amino acids. V trimming: 4 bases; J trimming: 5 bases; junction bases outside the gene matches: 7. The CDR3 here is CASGSSWGGETQYF. For the CDR3, the DNA is TGTGCTAGTGGTTCGTCATGGGGGGGGGAGACCCAGTACTTC.

This clone has just a few counts. This chain connects TRBV25-1 to TRBJ2-7, with TRBD2 as a possible D gene (6 bases). V was trimmed by 4 bases and J by 2 bases, leaving 15 bases between them. This CDR3 contains 15 residues. CDR1 is MGHDK, CDR2 SYGVNS, per germline. In DNA form, the CDR3 reads TGTGCCAGCAGTGGCCGGACGGGGGTCCCCTACGAGCAGTACTTC. This translates into CASSGRTGVPYEQYF.

Ten or more counts support this clone. The chain combines TRBV5-1 with TRBJ1-6; TRBD1 might be the D (6 bases). Germline CDR1 and CDR2: SGHRS and YFSETQ. CDR3 size: 16 residues. V was cut by 0 bases and J by 10 bases, with 17 bases left in between. For the CDR3, the DNA is TGCGCCAGCAGCTTGGGACAGGAGAACCTAAGCTCACCCCTCCACTTT. Its translation: CASSLGQENLSSPLHF.

This rearrangement joins TRBV10-1 to TRBJ1-6; D remains ambiguous. Germline V gives CDR1 WNHNN, CDR2 SYGVQD (reference sequence). The CDR3 is 13 residues long. Trimming stripped 4 bases from V and 4 bases from J, with 5 bases between. CDR3 in amino acids: CASSAGYNSPLHF. The CDR3 bases are TGCGCCAGCAGTGCTGGGTATAATTCACCCCTCCACTTT.

This clone was counted at least ten times. The chain combines TRBV20-1 with TRBJ1-4; D not resolved. Trimming stripped 5 bases from V and 4 bases from J, with 8 bases between. Germline loops: CDR1 DFQATT, CDR2 SNEGSKA (reference sequence). The CDR3 is 12 amino acids. CDR3 DNA sequence: TGCAGTGCTCGGCTGGGTAATGAAAAACTGTTTTTT. Translating gives CSARLGNEKLFF.

The table lists this clone with many counts. This chain connects TRBV3-1 to TRBJ1-4, with 8 bases matching TRBD1. The CDR3 length is 16 residues. Germline CDR1 and CDR2: LGHDT and YNNKEL (reference sequence). With 4 bases clipped from V and 8 bases from J, the junction kept 12 bases outside the gene matches. CDR3 amino acids: CASSPRPTGVGEKLFF. CDR3 DNA sequence: TGTGCCAGCAGCCCCCGACCGACAGGGGTAGGCGAAAAACTGTTTTTT.

This clone was counted at least ten times. CDR3 region: CASSEWGRNTEAFF. Written as DNA, the CDR3 is TGTGCCAGCAGTGAATGGGGCAGGAACACTGAAGCTTTCTTT. The chain joins TRBV6-1 to TRBJ1-1; D perhaps matches TRBD1 (5 bases). The V end was cut by 2 bases, the J end by 1 base, with 8 bases between. This CDR3 has 14 amino acids. Per germline, CDR1 MNHNS and CDR2 SASEGT.

This clone was picked up many times. One base away lies a much larger clone, so this may be a sequencing read error. This chain uses TRBV25-1 with TRBJ1-4; 7 nucleotides match TRBD1. The CDR3 is made up of 14 amino acids. The V segment lost 6 bases and the J segment 1 base; nucleotides outside the gene matches: 2. Looked up from germline, CDR1 is MGHDK and CDR2 is SYGVNS. CDR3 DNA sequence: TGTGCCAGCAGGGCAGGGGGAACTAATGAAAAACTGTTTTTT. Its translation: CASRAGGTNEKLFF.

This clone is medium-sized (0.01 to 0.1%) by share. This CDR3 reads CASSTPAGRNEQFF. The DNA of the CDR3 is TGTGCCAGTAGTACGCCGGCGGGGCGGAATGAGCAGTTCTTC. This chain uses TRBV19 with TRBJ2-1, with a possible D match to TRBD2 (6 bases). The CDR3 is 14 residues long. CDR1 and CDR2 from the germline V gene are LNHDA and SQIVND (reference sequence). V gave up 4 bases and J gave up 7 bases, with 14 bases separating them.

This clone appeared many times. The genes are TRBV13 and TRBJ2-1; D is tentatively TRBD1 or TRBD2 (6 bases each). The germline V and J ends were trimmed by 8 bases and 4 bases, with 12 bases remaining between them. Germline values: CDR1 PRHDT, CDR2 FYEKMQ (reference sequence). The CDR3 spans 13 residues. CDR3: CASGGLSYNEQFF. The CDR3 nucleotides read TGTGCCAGCGGGGGGCTCTCTTACAATGAGCAGTTCTTC. Complete variable domain (other parts from reference TRBV13 and TRBJ2-1): AAGVIQSPRHLIKEKRETATLKCYPIPRHDTVYWYQQGPGQDPQFLISFYEKMQSDKGSIPDRFSAQQFSDYHSELNMSSLELGDSALYFCASGGLSYNEQFFGPGTRLTVL.

This clone was recorded many times. The V call is TRBV11-2, the J call TRBJ1-2; D is ambiguous. CDR1 is SGHAT and CDR2 is FQNNGV in the germline V gene. The CDR3 covers 14 residues. Trimming cost V 0 bases and J 4 bases, with 9 bases left between them. CDR3 coding DNA: TGTGCCAGCAGCTTAGAACATATGGTCTATGGCTACACCTTC. Translating it yields CASSLEHMVYGYTF.

This clone was counted many times. The chain recombines TRBV20-1 with TRBJ2-7, with TRBD1 matching 7 bases. Unmatched junction bases numbered 12, after V lost 8 bases and J lost 5 bases. The germline CDR1 and CDR2 sequences are DFQATT and SNEGSKA (reference sequence). This CDR3 contains 13 residues. CDR3 protein: CSFHHLQGNEQYF. CDR3 sequence (DNA): TGCAGTTTTCACCACCTACAGGGGAACGAGCAGTACTTC.

This clone was recorded at least ten times. This chain uses TRBV27 with TRBJ2-1, with unresolved D. V was cut by 2 bases and J by 7 bases, with 6 bases left in between. The CDR3 consists of 12 residues. Germline loops: CDR1 MNHEY, CDR2 SMNVEV (reference sequence). The CDR3 DNA follows: TGTGCCAGCAGTTTAACACGGAATGAGCAGTTCTTC. Residues: CASSLTRNEQFF.